The next 24 T cell receptor beta chains were all read from a single sample in a study of T-cell reconstitution after alpha-beta-depleted transplantation in children. Unique molecular identifiers featured in how the TCRbeta library was prepared. TCRdb fed the PCR reads into MiXCR, producing one record per CDR3 protein. This repertoire shows roughly 300,000 distinct CDR3 sequences, about a tenth found once; its top ten account for around 2.3%. The sample was PBMCs from the stem cell graft donor, taken from the stem cell graft. These receptors all stem from a human donor who donated a stem cell graft to a child with acute lymphoblastic leukemia.

This clonotype was counted many times. The rearrangement joins TRBV15 to TRBJ2-3; D may be TRBD2 (6 bases). The CDR3 totals 18 residues. Germline-derived CDR1 and CDR2 are LNHNV and YYDKDF (reference sequence). Trimming took 5 bases from V and 1 from J, leaving 22 bases between them. CDR3 sequence: CATSPRSTAGTGTDTQYF. CDR3 bases: TGTGCCACCAGCCCGCGTAGTACTGCCGGGACTGGCACAGATACGCAGTATTTT.

Ten or more counts support this clonotype. Here the CDR3 DNA reads TGCAGTGCTTTGTTGGGACCCCAGGGGAACATTCAGTACTTC. This encodes CSALLGPQGNIQYF. J is TRBJ2-4 and V is TRBV20-1; TRBD1 might be the D (6 bases). V lost 5 bases, J lost 7 bases, and 18 bases lay in between. The length of the CDR3 is 14 residues. Germline V gene sequence: CDR1 DFQATT, CDR2 SNEGSKA (reference sequence).

This clonotype was seen a handful of times. This chain connects TRBV10-3 to TRBJ2-1; the D call may be TRBD1 or TRBD2 (12 bases each). The CDR3 covers 19 residues. The germline V and J ends were trimmed by 6 bases and 8 bases, with 32 bases remaining between them. Germline V gene data show CDR1 as ENHRY and CDR2 as SYGVKD. CDR3 protein: CAIRGTGGLAGGPSDEQFF. In DNA form, the CDR3 reads TGTGCCATCAGGGGGACAGGGGGCCTAGCGGGAGGGCCTTCGGATGAGCAGTTCTTC.

J is TRBJ2-7 and V is TRBV6-2 or TRBV6-3; D is undetermined. CDR1 and CDR2 (germline): MNHEY, SVGEGT. V gave up 4 bases and J gave up 5 bases, with 12 bases separating them. This CDR3 is 13 amino acids long. The CDR3 reads CASSWVDPDEQYF. The CDR3 nucleotides are TGTGCCAGCAGTTGGGTGGATCCGGACGAGCAGTACTTC.

This clonotype was counted only a few times. The chain has TRBV7-3 and TRBJ2-1, with D hard to call. Trimming pared 0 bases from V and 6 bases from J, leaving 9 bases between. Germline V lookup: CDR1 SGHTA, CDR2 FQGTGA. The CDR3 is 14 residues long. For the CDR3, the DNA is TGTGCCAGCAGCTTAACGTTTGCAAGCAATGAGCAGTTCTTC. It is translated as CASSLTFASNEQFF.

Only a few counts were recorded for this clonotype. The J gene is TRBJ1-1, the V gene TRBV6-1, with 7 positions matching TRBD1. In germline, CDR1 is MNHNS, CDR2 SASEGT. The CDR3 runs 14 residues. With 6 bases clipped from V and 3 bases from J, the junction kept 7 bases outside the gene matches. The CDR3 sequence: CASSFRQGDTEAFF. Here the CDR3 DNA reads TGTGCCAGCAGCTTTAGACAGGGCGACACTGAAGCTTTCTTT.

This clonotype was recorded a few times. This rearrangement joins TRBV20-1 to TRBJ2-1; TRBD2 matches at 12 bases. J gave up 6 bases and V 6 bases, and 12 bases lay outside the gene matches. The CDR3 consists of 16 residues. CDR1 is DFQATT and CDR2 is SNEGSKA in the germline V gene (reference sequence). CDR3 nucleotide sequence: TGCAGTGCGCCTCGACTAGCGGGAGTTGGTAGCAATGAGCAGTTCTTC. Translation: CSAPRLAGVGSNEQFF.

This clonotype was seen a handful of times. The chain links TRBV29-1 to TRBJ2-5; D gene uncertain. The germline gives CDR1 SQVTM, CDR2 ANQGSEA. With 0 bases removed from V and 5 bases from J, the gap between germline ends came to 10 bases. This CDR3 has 13 amino acids. The CDR3 protein is CSVEEDVLETQYF. CDR3 nucleotide sequence: TGCAGCGTTGAAGAGGACGTGTTGGAGACCCAGTACTTC.

The chain couples TRBV28 to TRBJ2-7, with 9 nucleotides matching TRBD1. Germline CDR1 and CDR2: MDHEN and SYDVKM. J gave up 2 bases and V 2 bases, and 4 bases lay outside the gene matches. CDR3 length: 15 residues. In DNA form, the CDR3 reads TGTGCCAGCAGTTTAGGGGGACAGGGACCCTACGAGCAGTACTTC. Protein product: CASSLGGQGPYEQYF.

The V gene is TRBV24-1, the J gene TRBJ1-5; weak D call: TRBD1 (5 bases). The CDR3 loop spans 12 amino acids. V lost 12 bases to trimming and J lost 7 bases, with 15 bases between them. Germline assignment: CDR1 KGHDR and CDR2 SFDVKD. CDR3 loop: CAHGIRAQPQHF. In nucleotides, the CDR3 is TGTGCCCACGGGATCAGGGCCCAGCCCCAGCATTTT.

V and J are TRBV19 and TRBJ2-5; TRBD1 matches at 7 bases. The CDR3 is 15 amino acids. V lost 3 bases to trimming and J lost 5 bases; unmatched junction nucleotides: 9. Germline V gives CDR1 LNHDA, CDR2 SQIVND (reference sequence). The CDR3 loop is CASSIGQGVGETQYF. CDR3 in DNA: TGTGCCAGTAGTATTGGGCAGGGGGTAGGGGAGACCCAGTACTTC. Combining the CDR3 with reference TRBV19 and TRBJ2-5 gives the whole variable domain DGGITQSPKYLFRKEGQNVTLSCEQNLNHDAMYWYRQDPGQGLRLIYYSQIVNDFQKGDIAEGYSVSREKKESFPLTVTSAQKNPTAFYLCASSIGQGVGETQYFGPGTRLLVL.

The chain couples TRBV5-1 to TRBJ2-2, with D tentatively TRBD1 (5 bases). The CDR3 runs 16 residues. Trimming cost V 1 base and J 2 bases, with 12 bases left between them. Germline V lookup: CDR1 SGHRS, CDR2 YFSETQ. In nucleotides, the CDR3 is TGCGCCAGCAGCTTGAGGGCAGGGCCCAACACCGGGGAGCTGTTTTTT. Encoded protein: CASSLRAGPNTGELFF.

The chain recombines TRBV25-1 with TRBJ1-1, with a weak D call TRBD1 (5 bases). The V gene's germline CDR1 is MGHDK and CDR2 SYGVNS. V lost 6 bases, J lost 11 bases, and 13 bases lay in between. The CDR3 extends over 11 amino acids. Written as DNA, the CDR3 is TGTGCCAGCAGAAAAACCGGGGGGGCTTTCTTT. This gives the protein CASRKTGGAFF. Using reference TRBV25-1 and TRBJ1-1 for the parts outside the CDR3, the full variable domain is EADIYQTPRYLVIGTGKKITLECSQTMGHDKMYWYQQDPGMELHLIHYSYGVNSTEKGDLSSESTVSRIRTEHFPLTLESARPSHTSQYLCASRKTGGAFFGQGTRLTVV.

CDR3 DNA: TGTGCCAGTAGTATTCCGGGACGCAGCACAGATACGCAGTATTTT. Its protein is CASSIPGRSTDTQYF. The chain employs TRBV19 and TRBJ2-3; D possibly matches TRBD1 or TRBD2 (5 bases each). This CDR3 has 15 amino acids. Germline V CDR1 and CDR2: LNHDA, SQIVND (reference sequence). Trimming left V 3 bases short and J 0 bases short, with 10 bases between.

This clonotype showed up many times. The chain uses TRBV7-3 and TRBJ2-3; D is unclear. CDR1 and CDR2 (germline): SGHTA, FQGTGA. V was pared by 5 bases and J by 7 bases, with 10 bases between. This CDR3 spans 12 amino acids. The CDR3 sequence: CASSQEGNTQYF. The CDR3 DNA is TGTGCCAGCAGCCAGGAAGGAAATACGCAGTATTTT. Full variable domain (rest looked up from reference TRBV7-3 and TRBJ2-3): GAGVSQTPSNKVTEKGKYVELRCDPISGHTALYWYRQSLGQGPEFLIYFQGTGAADDSGLPNDRFFAVRPEGSVSTLKIQRTERGDSAVYLCASSQEGNTQYFGPGTRLTVL.

J is TRBJ2-3 and V is TRBV27; TRBD1 matches 9 bases. This CDR3 comprises 16 residues. Germline V lookup: CDR1 MNHEY, CDR2 SMNVEV (reference sequence). Trimming removed 4 bases from V and 6 bases from J; junction bases left unmatched: 11. DNA for the CDR3: TGTGCCAGCAGTTATACAGGGGGCGGTCGGTGGGATACGCAGTATTTT. The encoded protein is CASSYTGGGRWDTQYF.

This clonotype was seen repeatedly, ten times or more. The rearrangement uses TRBV20-1 and TRBJ2-1; 11 nucleotides line up with TRBD2. This CDR3 is built from 12 residues. In germline, CDR1 is DFQATT, CDR2 SNEGSKA (reference sequence). With 7 bases clipped from V and 8 bases from J, the junction kept 4 bases outside the gene matches. The CDR3 protein is CSVSGREDEQFF. CDR3 DNA sequence: TGCAGTGTTAGCGGGAGGGAAGATGAGCAGTTCTTC.

This chain connects TRBV3-1 to TRBJ2-2; 12 positions match TRBD2. The germline CDR1 and CDR2 sequences are LGHDT and YNNKEL (reference sequence). The CDR3 has 19 residues. The junction had 8 bases not matched to a gene; V was cut back by 3 bases and J by 0 bases. The CDR3 nucleotides read TGTGCCAGCAGCCACCGCCGGACTAGCGGGGCTGCGAACACCGGGGAGCTGTTTTTT. Amino acid sequence: CASSHRRTSGAANTGELFF.

J is TRBJ2-7 and V is TRBV3-1; TRBD2 matches 8 bases. The CDR3 is 16 amino acids. Per the germline V gene, CDR1 is LGHDT and CDR2 is YNNKEL (reference sequence). The V and J ends lost 1 base and 2 bases, in that order; junction bases with no gene match: 7. For the CDR3, the DNA is TGTGCCAGCAGCCAAGCGGCTAGCGGGTTTGCCTACGAGCAGTACTTC. Protein: CASSQAASGFAYEQYF.

V usage is TRBV12-3 or TRBV12-4 and J usage is TRBJ1-6, with 8 bases aligning to TRBD1. V gave up 0 bases and J gave up 14 bases; unmatched junction bases: 12. The CDR3 extends over 16 amino acids. CDR3 region: CASSLAWTGSQGALHF. CDR3 nucleotide sequence: TGTGCCAGCAGTTTAGCGTGGACAGGGTCTCAAGGGGCCCTCCACTTT.

This clonotype has only a few counts. The CDR3 reads CASSPEGQTYEQYF. The CDR3 DNA sequence: TGTGCCAGCAGCCCTGAGGGACAGACCTACGAGCAGTACTTC. The chain uses TRBV7-8 and TRBJ2-7, with 7 bases aligning to TRBD1. This CDR3 is built from 14 residues. The V and J ends lost 5 bases and 2 bases, in that order; junction bases with no gene match: 6. Germline V gene sequence: CDR1 SGHVS, CDR2 FQNEAQ.

Written as DNA, the CDR3 is TGTGCCAGCAGTCCGGCAATGAACACTGAAGCTTTCTTT. It is translated as CASSPAMNTEAFF. V and J are TRBV28 and TRBJ1-1, with D uncertain. This CDR3 is built from 13 residues. V was shortened by 5 bases and J by 0 bases, with 7 bases between the two germline ends. In germline, CDR1 is MDHEN, CDR2 SYDVKM.

The CDR3 loop reads CASSLVGTGGANEQFF. As DNA, the CDR3 is TGCGCCAGCAGCTTGGTGGGAACAGGGGGCGCGAATGAGCAGTTCTTC. This chain connects TRBV5-1 to TRBJ2-1, with 9 bases lining up with TRBD1. Germline V gives CDR1 SGHRS, CDR2 YFSETQ. Trimming cost V 0 bases and J 7 bases; bases outside gene matches: 8. CDR3 length equals 16 residues.

This clonotype was detected many times. V gene TRBV27 combines with J gene TRBJ2-2; 7 nucleotides align to TRBD1. In germline, CDR1 is MNHEY, CDR2 SMNVEV (reference sequence). The CDR3 has 17 residues. With 5 bases clipped from V and 0 bases from J, the junction kept 9 bases outside the gene matches. This CDR3 is CASSPMDRSSNTGELFF. The CDR3 nucleotides read TGTGCCAGCAGTCCCATGGACAGGTCCTCGAACACCGGGGAGCTGTTTTTT.